This T cell receptor (beta chain) stems from a study of blood T cell repertoires in COVID-19 (dated by TCRdb to about 2020). With regard to the full study: Collaborator samples came from the United States, Italy and Spain and covered acute and convalescent phases of COVID-19. The material from the prospective study consisted of cDNA or gDNA derived from T cells, B-cell-depleted T cells, or PBMCs. Subjects who had been exposed to COVID-19, were actively infected with it, or had recovered from it provided the deeply sampled blood TCRbeta repertoires that made up the dataset. The repertoires were released in a freely available public database intended as a resource for research on the immune response to SARS-CoV-2. The samples were drawn from two sources: the first 160 participants of the ongoing ImmuneRACE study, and fewer than 1,500 subjects contributed by 6 global collaborators. The sample metadata nearly always contained a de-identified subject ID, COVID-19 status, age in years and sex. Where HLA class I and class II types were available, the types were taken from metadata supplied by the sample provider, not from assay-based typing. General findings and caveats noted by the study authors: The amount of clinical and demographic metadata varied by source and participant and was provided uncurated.

Each collaborating institution followed its own protocols to collect whole blood in K2EDTA tubes. For TCRbeta analysis, collaborators shipped samples in one of three forms: frozen whole blood, isolated PBMCs, or DNA extracted from either of those sample types. TCRbeta CDR3 regions were amplified from genomic DNA by means of the immunoSEQ Assay, a bias-controlled multiplex PCR. The source study handled its data this way. The number of nucleated cells in each sample was estimated by amplification of reference gene primers within the assay. Sequence reads were collapsed and filtered to measure the absolute abundance of every unique TCRbeta CDR3 rearrangement. For each sample, productive Simpson clonality was calculated by taking the square root of Simpson's diversity index across productive rearrangements. TCRdb re-hosts the immuneACCESS table, in-frame sequences only. Its copies lack some clones; in the studies checked, an unresolved V gene accounts for under half of them, and the cause for the rest is not known. D and trimming come from the DNA, and the V and J calls and clone size come from that table. Counted in this sample were about 70,000 clones; approximately 90% of them appeared once. About 4% of the sample comes from the top ten.

Regarding this clone: The antigen it binds to is not known. No qualities accompany the bases; no much larger clone lies one base away.

Sample: peripheral blood. The origin of this receptor is an older man with active COVID-19.

The DNA sequence follows: TGTGCCAGCACCCGAGACAGGAAAGAGACCCAGTACTTC. Protein translation: CASTRDRKETQYF. The V gene is TRBV3-1 (or the pseudogene TRBV3-2) and the J gene is TRBJ2-5; TRBD1 could be the D gene, as 6 bases match. The germline V gene (reference sequence) provides CDR1 LGHDT and CDR2 YNNKEL. The CDR3 spans 13 residues, from the cysteine through the phenylalanine. The kept DNA is CDR3 alone, 39 bases in frame from the first base. Relative to germline, V is 7 bases shorter and J is 3 bases shorter, with 12 bases between their ends.